What follows describes a single TCR beta chain. Its antigen target is currently unknown. The input lacks base qualities; no much larger clone sits a single base away. The record originates from a study of blood T cell repertoires in COVID-19 (dated by TCRdb to 2019 to 2021). About the investigation overall: The collaborator samples originated in the United States, Italy and Spain and spanned the acute and convalescent phases of COVID-19. A freely available public database, intended as a resource for researchers studying the immune response to SARS-CoV-2, is where the repertoires were released. Nearly every sample came with metadata listing a de-identified subject ID, COVID-19 status, age in years and sex. The prospective study material was composed of cDNA or gDNA derived from T cells, B-cell-depleted T cells, or PBMCs. Where available, HLA class I and class II types were taken from metadata supplied by the sample provider and were not determined by assay-based typing. Deeply sampled blood TCRbeta repertoires from subjects exposed to, actively infected with, or recovered from COVID-19 were included in the dataset. The samples were drawn from two sources: the first 160 participants of the ongoing ImmuneRACE study, and fewer than 1,500 subjects contributed by 6 global collaborators.

The immunoSEQ Assay, a bias-controlled multiplex PCR, was used to amplify TCRbeta CDR3 regions from genomic DNA. The source study handled its data this way. Nucleated cell counts per sample were estimated from amplification of reference gene primers within the assay. To quantify the absolute abundance of each unique TCRbeta CDR3 rearrangement, sequence reads were collapsed and filtered. For each sample, productive Simpson clonality was calculated as the square root of Simpson's diversity index over productive rearrangements. The table was pulled from immuneACCESS by TCRdb, which kept in-frame rearrangements only. Such tables lose some clones; where checked, under half of the loss comes from unresolved V genes, and the rest has no known cause. For V, J and clone size, that table is used; D and trimming come from the DNA. This sample has 250,000 to 300,000 clones in its table, and 70% to 90% of those were observed once. Together, the top ten hold approximately 2% of the sample.

Trimmed from V: 2 bases; trimmed from J: 7 bases; junction bases lacking a gene match: 7. The CDR3, from cysteine to phenylalanine, totals 15 residues. The DNA shown is the 45-base CDR3, in frame from base 1. The germline V gene (reference sequence) yields SEHNR for CDR1 and FQNEAQ for CDR2. Enrolling through a virtual design, the prospective study's participants ranged in age from roughly 18 to 90 years and lived across some 23 United States geographic areas. Cohort assignment in the prospective study relied on participant-reported clinical history from a screening survey and a study questionnaire. Recovered participants in ImmuneRACE Cohort 3 were defined as having two consecutive negative NP/OP PCR tests, clearance from a healthcare professional, or resolution of symptoms. In the prospective study, whole blood, serum and a nasopharyngeal or oropharyngeal swab were collected from each participant by mobile phlebotomists. Additional blood draws and questionnaires over an approximately 2-month period could optionally be provided by prospective study participants. Blood samples from the prospective study were shipped frozen or at room temperature prior to DNA extraction.

Overall study results and their limits: The amount of clinical and demographic metadata varied by source and participant and was provided uncurated.

This receptor chain uses TRBV7-9 and TRBJ1-1; the central 10 bases match TRBD1. Sequenced: PBMCs or T cells enriched from blood (not recorded which). This TCR was recovered from a woman aged 45-65 years who had recovered from COVID-19. The DNA sequence is given as TGTGCCAGCAGCTTATTGGCGGGACAGGGGTTTGAAGCTTTCTTT. The encoded protein is CASSLLAGQGFEAFF. The full variable domain, completed from the reference TRBV7-9 and TRBJ1-1 proteins outside the CDR3, reads DTGVSQNPRHKITKRGQNVTFRCDPISEHNRLYWYRQTLGQGPEFLTYFQNEAQLEKSRLLSDRFSAERPKGSFSTLEIQRTEQGDSAMYLCASSLLAGQGFEAFFGQGTRLTVV.